A single sample is the source of the 28 T cell receptor beta chains below, sequenced in a study of blood T cell repertoires in COVID-19. The data were produced by immunoSEQ multiplex PCR, yet TCRdb's version contains in-frame clones alone and is incomplete. The sample lists around 300,000 clones, just over 85% occurring once. Sequencing was performed on peripheral blood. These receptors were obtained from a woman aged 25 to 45 with active or convalescent COVID-19.

The rearrangement links TRBV9 to TRBJ1-1; D possibly corresponds to TRBD1 (6 bases). Germline lookup yields CDR1 SGDLS and CDR2 YYNGEE. The germline V and J ends were trimmed by 4 bases and 2 bases, with 15 bases remaining between them. CDR3 size: 15 residues. The DNA of the CDR3 is TGTGCCAGCAGCAGCCTTCCGGGACAAAACACTGAAGCTTTCTTT. Its translation is CASSSLPGQNTEAFF.

J is TRBJ1-2 and V is TRBV7-9, with TRBD1 matching over 8 bases. From germline, CDR1 is SEHNR and CDR2 FQNEAQ (reference sequence). With 3 bases clipped from V and 5 bases from J, the junction kept 5 bases outside the gene matches. The CDR3 contains 14 residues. The CDR3 coding sequence is TGTGCCAGCAGCTTGGTAGACAGGGGATATGGCTACACCTTC. This sequence encodes CASSLVDRGYGYTF. Full variable domain (outside the CDR3, taken from reference TRBV7-9 and TRBJ1-2): DTGVSQNPRHKITKRGQNVTFRCDPISEHNRLYWYRQTLGQGPEFLTYFQNEAQLEKSRLLSDRFSAERPKGSFSTLEIQRTEQGDSAMYLCASSLVDRGYGYTFGSGTRLTVV.

On this clone: Other nucleotide sequences from this sample produce the same CDR3. The chain has TRBV5-1 and TRBJ1-2; maybe TRBD1 (5 bases). V gave up 4 bases and J gave up 3 bases, with 10 bases separating them. CDR1 SGHRS and CDR2 YFSETQ come from the germline V gene. The CDR3 is 13 amino acids. This CDR3 is CASSLREDYGYTF. The CDR3 DNA sequence: TGCGCCAGCAGCCTCAGGGAGGACTATGGCTACACCTTC.

V and J are TRBV14 and TRBJ1-3; the match to TRBD1 covers 8 bases. The CDR3 length is 15 residues. The trim removed 2 bases at V and 3 bases at J, leaving 3 bases unmatched. The germline CDR1 and CDR2 sequences are SGHDN and FVKESK. CDR3 amino acids: CASSQQGAYGNTIYF. The CDR3 region has the DNA TGTGCCAGCAGCCAACAGGGGGCTTATGGAAACACCATATATTTT.

The chain is built from TRBV5-4 and TRBJ1-6; D call uncertain. Germline CDR1 reads SGHNT; CDR2 reads YYREEE (reference sequence). The V end was cut by 6 bases, the J end by 4 bases, with 17 bases between. CDR3 size: 16 residues. DNA for the CDR3: TGTGCCAGCAACGGGGTTGGCGGAATTTATAATTCACCCCTCCACTTT. The encoded protein is CASNGVGGIYNSPLHF.

The V call is TRBV19, the J call TRBJ2-1; 8 nucleotides align to TRBD1. V shed 5 bases and J 7 bases; nucleotides not matched to a gene: 7. CDR3 length equals 14 residues. Germline V gene sequence: CDR1 LNHDA, CDR2 SQIVND (reference sequence). The CDR3 is CASSQGAVSNEQFF. The CDR3 region has the DNA TGTGCCAGTAGTCAGGGGGCTGTCAGTAATGAGCAGTTCTTC.

The chain combines TRBV7-2 with TRBJ2-5; 7 nucleotides match TRBD1. Germline assignment: CDR1 SGHTA and CDR2 FQGNSA. The CDR3 covers 16 residues. The V gene end was trimmed by 2 bases and the J gene end by 4 bases; junction bases not matched to a gene: 10. The CDR3 loop is CASSLLHKTGRETQYF. DNA for the CDR3: TGTGCCAGCAGCTTACTCCATAAGACAGGGAGAGAGACCCAGTACTTC. The full variable domain, with the rest looked up from reference TRBV7-2 and TRBJ2-5, is GAGVSQSPSNKVTEKGKDVELRCDPISGHTALYWYRQSLGQGLEFLIYFQGNSAPDKSGLPSDRFSAERTGGSVSTLTIQRTQQEDSAVYLCASSLLHKTGRETQYFGPGTRLLVL.

The chain links TRBV28 to TRBJ1-2; D is perhaps TRBD1 (6 bases). The CDR3 is made up of 15 amino acids. Germline V gene sequence: CDR1 MDHEN, CDR2 SYDVKM. The germline V and J ends were trimmed by 5 bases and 1 base, with 14 bases remaining between them. This CDR3 is CASSGGHEYNYGYTF. DNA for the CDR3: TGTGCCAGCAGTGGGGGACACGAATATAACTATGGCTACACCTTC.

The chain joins TRBV7-2 to TRBJ1-1; D gene unclear. With 5 bases removed from V and 0 bases from J, the gap between germline ends came to 7 bases. From germline, CDR1 is SGHTA and CDR2 FQGNSA. The CDR3 runs 13 residues. This CDR3 is CASSVSVNTEAFF. The CDR3 DNA follows: TGTGCCAGCAGCGTGTCCGTGAACACTGAAGCTTTCTTT.

This clone has a handful of counts. V gene TRBV27 combines with J gene TRBJ1-3; possibly TRBD1 for D (5 bases). This CDR3 contains 14 residues. Per the germline V gene, CDR1 is MNHEY and CDR2 is SMNVEV (reference sequence). Between the trimmed V and J ends, which lost 3 bases and 4 bases, there was a span of 10 bases. CDR3 nucleotide sequence: TGTGCCAGCAGTTTGGGACTAGGGGGAAACACCATATATTTT. Protein product: CASSLGLGGNTIYF.

The chain couples TRBV11-2 to TRBJ2-3, with TRBD2 matching 7 bases. J was trimmed by 5 bases and V by 1 base; bases with no gene match: 3. Germline V lookup: CDR1 SGHAT, CDR2 FQNNGV. This CDR3 comprises 14 residues. For the CDR3, the DNA is TGTGCCAGCAGCTTAGTGGGGGGGGAAGATACGCAGTATTTT. The encoded protein is CASSLVGGEDTQYF. Filled out from reference TRBV11-2 and TRBJ2-3, the complete variable domain reads EAGVAQSPRYKIIEKRQSVAFWCNPISGHATLYWYQQILGQGPKLLIQFQNNGVVDDSQLPKDRFSAERLKGVDSTLKIQPAKLEDSAVYLCASSLVGGEDTQYFGPGTRLTVL.

This chain connects TRBV14 to TRBJ2-5, with D possibly TRBD1 on 6 matching bases. The CDR3 loop spans 15 amino acids. V lost 3 bases to trimming and J lost 1 base, with 12 bases between them. Looked up from germline, CDR1 is SGHDN and CDR2 is FVKESK. This chain's CDR3 is CASSHHTGSQETQYF. In DNA, the CDR3 is TGTGCCAGCAGCCATCATACAGGGTCCCAAGAGACCCAGTACTTC.

The chain's CDR3 is CASSERLAGEQYF. CDR3 bases: TGTGCCAGCAGTGAACGGCTAGCGGGCGAGCAGTACTTC. This rearrangement joins TRBV2 to TRBJ2-7; 8 bases map to TRBD2. The CDR3 is 13 amino acids. With V trimmed by 2 bases and J by 6 bases, 3 bases remained unmatched. Germline loops: CDR1 SNHLY, CDR2 FYNNEI.

The chain couples TRBV5-1 to TRBJ2-7, with 8 bases fitting TRBD1. Trimming cost V 4 bases and J 3 bases; bases outside gene matches: 6. CDR1 and CDR2 from the germline V gene are SGHRS and YFSETQ. The CDR3 extends over 14 amino acids. The CDR3 spells CASSPLGQGYEQYF. DNA of the CDR3: TGCGCCAGCAGCCCTCTCGGACAGGGCTACGAGCAGTACTTC.

The V gene is TRBV6-5, the J gene TRBJ1-4, with a weak D call TRBD1 (5 bases). This CDR3 has 14 amino acids. Trimming removed 6 bases at V and 0 bases at J, with 8 bases between. In germline, CDR1 is MNHEY, CDR2 SVGAGI. The CDR3 DNA sequence: TGTGCCAGCAGGCCAGGGACAACTAATGAAAAACTGTTTTTT. Its translation is CASRPGTTNEKLFF.

The genes are TRBV7-6 and TRBJ2-2; 7 bases are a match to TRBD1. V was pared by 1 base and J by 4 bases, with 12 bases of the junction left unmatched. There are 18 residues in the CDR3. Germline-derived CDR1 and CDR2 are SGHVS and FNYEAQ. The CDR3, as DNA: TGTGCCAGCAGCTTAGGGGTTCGACAGGGTAGGAGCACCGGGGAGCTGTTTTTT. It specifies CASSLGVRQGRSTGELFF.

On this clone itself: The same CDR3 is also encoded by other DNA sequences in this sample. The chain joins TRBV18 to TRBJ1-1; D not certain. The CDR3 has 13 amino acids. Germline lookup yields CDR1 KGHSH and CDR2 LQKENI. The germline V and J ends were trimmed by 2 bases and 1 base, with 5 bases remaining between them. The CDR3 DNA reads as TGTGCCAGCTCACCAAGCCAGAACACTGAAGCTTTCTTT. Protein: CASSPSQNTEAFF.

V and J are TRBV9 and TRBJ1-1; D call uncertain. The CDR3 covers 14 residues. Trimming shortened V by 4 bases and J by 2 bases, and 12 bases separated the two germline ends. Germline loops: CDR1 SGDLS, CDR2 YYNGEE. For the CDR3, the DNA is TGTGCCAGCAGCCCTCTGGCAGAAAACACTGAAGCTTTCTTT. The encoded protein is CASSPLAENTEAFF.

Of note for this clone: The germline gene is not matched at one end of the junction; a read error may be the cause. The chain is built from TRBV7-7 and TRBJ2-1; D gene ambiguous. Germline V gene lookup returns CDR1 SSHAT and CDR2 FNYEAQ (reference sequence). The CDR3 has 13 residues. CDR3 in amino acids: CASSLGSSHEQFF. CDR3 bases: TGTGCTAGCAGCTTAGGGTCCAGTCATGAGCAGTTCTTC. The complete variable domain, with remaining parts taken from reference TRBV7-7 and TRBJ2-1, reads GAGVSQSPRYKVTKRGQDVTLRCDPISSHATLYWYQQALGQGPEFLTYFNYEAQPDKSGLPSDRFSAERPEGSISTLTIQRTEQRDSAMYRCASSLGSSHEQFFGPGTRLTVL.

The chain joins TRBV5-1 to TRBJ1-2, with 10 nucleotides matching TRBD1. Per germline, CDR1 SGHRS and CDR2 YFSETQ. The CDR3 has 15 residues. Trimming at V came to 4 bases and at J to 7 bases, leaving 10 bases not matched to a gene. CDR3 DNA: TGCGCCAGCAGCATAGGGACAGGGGATATTTTTGGCTACACCTTC. It yields the protein CASSIGTGDIFGYTF.

The chain joins TRBV19 to TRBJ2-5; 13 bases agree with TRBD2. J gave up 2 bases and V 5 bases, and 8 bases lay outside the gene matches. This CDR3 has 17 amino acids. Looked up from germline, CDR1 is LNHDA and CDR2 is SQIVND (reference sequence). The CDR3 DNA is TGTGCCAGTAGTCCCCGTCGACTAGCGGGGGGTCAAGAGACCCAGTACTTC. Translating gives CASSPRRLAGGQETQYF.

This chain links TRBV29-1 with TRBJ2-2; 7 bases map to TRBD1. The germline V gene encodes CDR1 SQVTM and CDR2 ANQGSEA. The CDR3 extends over 13 amino acids. The J segment lost 5 bases and the V segment lost 6 bases, leaving 6 bases of the junction unmatched. The CDR3 is CSVRGTATGELFF. The CDR3 DNA reads TGCAGCGTGAGGGGGACAGCTACCGGGGAGCTGTTTTTT.

V usage is TRBV30 and J usage is TRBJ1-2, with 9 bases lining up with TRBD1. With V trimmed by 5 bases and J by 5 bases, 6 bases remained unmatched. In germline, CDR1 is GTSNPN, CDR2 SVGIG (reference sequence). The CDR3 has 13 amino acids. CDR3 residues: CAWGRDREYGYTF. The CDR3, as DNA: TGTGCCTGGGGCCGGGACAGGGAGTATGGCTACACCTTC.

V usage is TRBV19 and J usage is TRBJ2-1, with D possibly being TRBD2 (7 bases). CDR3 size: 17 residues. Trimming stripped 0 bases from V and 5 bases from J, with 17 bases between. Germline V lookup: CDR1 LNHDA, CDR2 SQIVND (reference sequence). CDR3 residues: CASSIEGKGGIDNEQFF. For the CDR3, the DNA is TGTGCCAGTAGTATAGAAGGGAAGGGGGGGATCGACAATGAGCAGTTCTTC.

V is TRBV9 and J is TRBJ2-1; 9 bases are shared with TRBD2. The CDR3 is made up of 15 amino acids. CDR1 and CDR2 (germline): SGDLS, YYNGEE. V gave up 0 bases and J gave up 3 bases; unmatched junction bases: 1. The CDR3 reads CASSVVAGDYNEQFF. The CDR3 DNA reads as TGTGCCAGCAGCGTAGTAGCGGGGGACTACAATGAGCAGTTCTTC. The complete variable domain, with remaining parts taken from reference TRBV9 and TRBJ2-1, reads DSGVTQTPKHLITATGQRVTLRCSPRSGDLSVYWYQQSLDQGLQFLIQYYNGEERAKGNILERFSAQQFPDLHSELNLSSLELGDSALYFCASSVVAGDYNEQFFGPGTRLTVL.

The chain recombines TRBV21-1 with TRBJ2-3; the table's D call, TRBD1, has no DNA check behind it. TRBV21-1 is an annotated pseudogene. The CDR3 covers 13 residues. The CDR3 DNA follows: TGTGCCAGCAGCCCGCCAGGGGCAGATACGCAGTATTTT. Protein product: CASSPPGADTQYF.

This chain uses TRBV19 with TRBJ1-6; D might be TRBD1 (5 bases). The CDR3 totals 15 residues. The germline V and J ends were trimmed by 5 bases and 8 bases, with 16 bases remaining between them. Germline V gene data show CDR1 as LNHDA and CDR2 as SQIVND (reference sequence). The CDR3 bases are TGTGCCAGTAGTTTCTACATGGACACGGATTCACCCCTCCACTTT. It translates to CASSFYMDTDSPLHF.

The chain recombines TRBV9 with TRBJ2-3; a possible D gene is TRBD2 (6 bases). Germline lookup yields CDR1 SGDLS and CDR2 YYNGEE. The CDR3 extends over 14 amino acids. The V end was cut by 4 bases, the J end by 6 bases, with 15 bases between. CDR3 nucleotides: TGTGCCAGCAGCCAAGATCTAGCGATGGATACGCAGTATTTT. It yields the protein CASSQDLAMDTQYF.